Below, one TCR beta chain is given with its context. These data are taken from a study of OX40 agonist ivuxolimab in advanced cancers. As for the study in general: Each patient was given ivuxolimab into a vein every 2 weeks, at 0.01 to 10 mg/kg.

Clones were read by immunoSEQ multiplex PCR, and TCRdb kept only the in-frame ones, dropping some. The sample records over 9,000 clones, 70% to 80% being singletons. The germline V gene encodes CDR1 MNHEY and CDR2 SVGAGI. Between the trimmed V and J ends, which lost 2 bases and 1 base, there was a span of 5 bases. This CDR3 region has 13 residues. This chain joins TRBV6-5 and TRBJ1-1; weak D call: TRBD1 (5 bases). Here the sequenced sample was CD4+ or CD8+ T cells sorted from blood, taken in a trial of the OX40 agonist ivuxolimab. This clonotype originated in an adult with an advanced solid tumor such as melanoma, head and neck, liver or kidney cancer. CDR3 loop: CASSYGGNTEAFF. Written as DNA, the CDR3 is TGTGCCAGCAGTTACGGGGGGAACACTGAAGCTTTCTTT.